Below are 17 T cell receptor beta chains sequenced from a single sample in a study of control samples from healthy donors and cancer patients. Assay used: immunoSEQ multiplex PCR; TCRdb lists only in-frame clones, some missing. The table shows 150,000 to 200,000 clones, with roughly 92% occurring only once. Sequencing used blood. These receptor sequences come from a man aged 30 to 39 in good health.

V usage is TRBV7-2 and J usage is TRBJ2-5; D perhaps matches TRBD1 (6 bases). Germline CDR1 reads SGHTA; CDR2 reads FQGNSA. The V end lost 5 bases, the J end lost 6 bases, and 16 bases lay between the germline ends. The CDR3 runs 14 residues. CDR3 nucleotides: TGTGCCAGCAGCCCTCAGGGGTCGCGGCAGACCCAGTACTTC. It is translated as CASSPQGSRQTQYF. The full variable domain, rest sourced from reference TRBV7-2 and TRBJ2-5, is GAGVSQSPSNKVTEKGKDVELRCDPISGHTALYWYRQSLGQGLEFLIYFQGNSAPDKSGLPSDRFSAERTGGSVSTLTIQRTQQEDSAVYLCASSPQGSRQTQYFGPGTRLLVL.

V and J are TRBV13 and TRBJ1-1, with TRBD1 as a possible D gene (6 bases). CDR3 length equals 12 residues. Germline CDR1 reads PRHDT; CDR2 reads FYEKMQ (reference sequence). V was trimmed by 3 bases and J by 6 bases, leaving 8 bases between them. The CDR3 DNA reads TGTGCCAGCAGCTTGGGACAACCTGAAGCTTTCTTT. Protein sequence: CASSLGQPEAFF.

J is TRBJ2-6 and V is TRBV5-6; D might be TRBD1 (5 bases). This CDR3 region has 15 residues. With 3 bases removed from V and 0 bases from J, the gap between germline ends came to 7 bases. Germline CDR1 is SGHDT and CDR2 is YYEEEE. CDR3 amino acids: CASSSGHSGANVLTF. CDR3 coding DNA: TGTGCCAGCAGCTCTGGACACTCTGGGGCCAACGTCCTGACTTTC.

The chain joins TRBV27 to TRBJ2-1; the match to TRBD1 covers 10 bases. CDR1 MNHEY and CDR2 SMNVEV come from the germline V gene (reference sequence). The junction had 7 bases not matched to a gene; V was cut back by 7 bases and J by 4 bases. This CDR3 is 15 amino acids long. The CDR3 bases are TGTGCCAGCACCCCTGGGACAGGGGTATACAATGAGCAGTTCTTC. Translated, it gives CASTPGTGVYNEQFF.

This clone was counted a single time. A read error may be the cause here, since a much bigger clone is one base away. The gene calls are TRBV27 and TRBJ2-7; TRBD1 might be the D (5 bases). Germline V gene data show CDR1 as MNHEY and CDR2 as SMNVEV (reference sequence). The V gene lost 2 bases and the J gene lost 2 bases, with 7 bases spanning the gap. This CDR3 is 13 amino acids long. Written as DNA, the CDR3 is TGTGCCAGCAGTTTACAGGGAACCTACGAGCAGTACTTC. Translation gives CASSLQGTYEQYF.

V is TRBV28 and J is TRBJ1-4; perhaps TRBD1 as D (6 bases). Deletions cut 6 bases from V and 3 bases from J, with 20 bases between. CDR1 is MDHEN, CDR2 SYDVKM, per germline. The CDR3 runs to 17 residues. CDR3 bases: TGTGCCAGCAGCCAAACAGGGTTTGGGTTGGCTAATGAAAAACTGTTTTTT. It codes for CASSQTGFGLANEKLFF.

V gene TRBV19 combines with J gene TRBJ1-4; D ambiguous. The V end was cut by 6 bases, the J end by 2 bases, with 13 bases between. The CDR3 covers 15 residues. Germline V CDR1 and CDR2: LNHDA, SQIVND (reference sequence). CDR3 protein: CASSQNWMTNEKLFF. CDR3 bases: TGTGCCAGTAGCCAGAATTGGATGACTAATGAAAAACTGTTTTTT.

The genes are TRBV18 and TRBJ1-2; 8 nucleotides match TRBD1. This CDR3 region has 15 residues. Germline loops: CDR1 KGHSH, CDR2 LQKENI. Trimming cost V 6 bases and J 1 base; bases outside gene matches: 7. The CDR3 reads CASSTGTGVNYGYTF. As DNA, the CDR3 is TGTGCCAGCTCGACCGGGACAGGAGTTAACTATGGCTACACCTTC.

This chain links TRBV27 with TRBJ2-7; 8 bases line up with TRBD1. Looked up from germline, CDR1 is MNHEY and CDR2 is SMNVEV (reference sequence). Trimming removed 4 bases from V and 6 bases from J; junction bases left unmatched: 14. The CDR3 has 16 amino acids. The DNA of the CDR3 is TGTGCCAGCAGTTCTACCTCCGGGACAGGCTTAAGCGAGCAGTACTTC. Protein sequence: CASSSTSGTGLSEQYF.

The chain employs TRBV6-5 and TRBJ2-4; D possibly corresponds to TRBD1 (5 bases). The V gene's germline CDR1 is MNHEY and CDR2 SVGAGI. The CDR3 sequence is 16 residues long. Trimming stripped 4 bases from V and 0 bases from J, with 13 bases between. CDR3 residues: CASSFTTALAKNIQYF. CDR3 nucleotide sequence: TGTGCCAGCAGTTTTACGACAGCTTTAGCCAAAAACATTCAGTACTTC.

This chain connects TRBV6-6 to TRBJ2-7, with D possibly being TRBD1 or TRBD2 (6 bases each). CDR3 size: 14 residues. Between the trimmed V and J ends, which lost 0 bases and 6 bases, there was a span of 12 bases. Per germline, CDR1 MNHNY and CDR2 SVGAGI (reference sequence). CDR3 sequence (DNA): TGTGCCAGCAGTTACTCTGGGGGGCGTGGCGAGCAGTACTTC. Protein sequence: CASSYSGGRGEQYF.

The V call is TRBV6-5, the J call TRBJ1-2; 9 positions match TRBD1. The CDR3 sequence is 13 residues long. Unmatched junction bases numbered 5, after V lost 11 bases and J lost 1 base. The germline V gene encodes CDR1 MNHEY and CDR2 SVGAGI. The CDR3 bases are TGTGCCGGGTCGGGACAGGGTAACTATGGCTACACCTTC. It specifies CAGSGQGNYGYTF.

The V and J genes are TRBV5-5 and TRBJ1-1; D perhaps matches TRBD1 (5 bases). The germline CDR1 and CDR2 sequences are SGHKS and YYEKEE (reference sequence). The CDR3 totals 15 residues. With 0 bases removed from V and 3 bases from J, the gap between germline ends came to 12 bases. The CDR3 DNA reads as TGTGCCAGCAGCTTGGGAGAGAGAGGGGACACTGAAGCTTTCTTT. This sequence encodes CASSLGERGDTEAFF.

The chain is built from TRBV7-6 and TRBJ1-3; 7 bases map to TRBD1. CDR1 and CDR2 (germline): SGHVS, FNYEAQ. The V gene end was trimmed by 1 base and the J gene end by 2 bases; junction bases not matched to a gene: 5. The CDR3 loop spans 16 amino acids. The CDR3 DNA follows: TGTGCCAGCAGCTTAGTTGGGCAGGGGGCTGGAAACACCATATATTTT. It is translated as CASSLVGQGAGNTIYF.

This chain joins TRBV19 and TRBJ1-5; D unresolved. Trimming pared 8 bases from V and 6 bases from J, leaving 11 bases between. Germline CDR1 is LNHDA and CDR2 is SQIVND (reference sequence). The CDR3 consists of 12 residues. CDR3 in amino acids: CASGSPIQPQHF. CDR3 coding DNA: TGTGCCAGTGGCTCCCCAATTCAGCCCCAGCATTTT. The full variable domain, rest sourced from reference TRBV19 and TRBJ1-5, is DGGITQSPKYLFRKEGQNVTLSCEQNLNHDAMYWYRQDPGQGLRLIYYSQIVNDFQKGDIAEGYSVSREKKESFPLTVTSAQKNPTAFYLCASGSPIQPQHFGDGTRLSIL.

The rearrangement joins TRBV7-9 to TRBJ2-1; 7 positions match TRBD1. The junction had 6 bases not matched to a gene; V was cut back by 1 base and J by 0 bases. CDR1 and CDR2 (germline): SEHNR, FQNEAQ (reference sequence). The CDR3 totals 17 residues. The CDR3 loop reads CASSLGQGRSSYNEQFF. DNA of the CDR3: TGTGCCAGCAGCTTAGGACAGGGTAGGAGCTCCTACAATGAGCAGTTCTTC. The variable domain in full, with the rest retrieved from reference TRBV7-9 and TRBJ2-1, is DTGVSQNPRHKITKRGQNVTFRCDPISEHNRLYWYRQTLGQGPEFLTYFQNEAQLEKSRLLSDRFSAERPKGSFSTLEIQRTEQGDSAMYLCASSLGQGRSSYNEQFFGPGTRLTVL.

The rearrangement joins TRBV28 to TRBJ1-1; 10 bases map to TRBD1. The CDR3 has 16 amino acids. With 6 bases clipped from V and 5 bases from J, the junction kept 12 bases outside the gene matches. Germline CDR1 and CDR2: MDHEN and SYDVKM. The CDR3 is CASRTPPGQGRTEAFF. DNA of the CDR3: TGTGCCAGCAGGACCCCACCGGGACAGGGGCGGACTGAAGCTTTCTTT.